Sequencing of this T cell receptor beta chain was carried out in a study of blood T cell repertoires in COVID-19. At the level of the study: Acute and convalescent COVID-19 samples came from the United States, Italy and Spain. The analysed material was cDNA or gDNA that came from T cells, B-cell-depleted T cells, or PBMCs.

CDR1 is KGHSH, CDR2 LQKENI, per germline. This CDR3 region has 12 residues. V gave up 6 bases and J gave up 8 bases, with 13 bases separating them. Authors' data handling: Estimates of nucleated cell counts were drawn from the amplification of reference gene primers. The method was immunoSEQ multiplex PCR; TCRdb's version includes in-frame clones alone and lacks a portion of them. V, J and clone size are those of that table, while D and trimming were read from the DNA. The data contain some 88,000 clones, about 89% of them seen just once; the ten biggest clones take up 1.8%. The clonotype comes from a human donor with active COVID-19. The donor label of this sample is uncertain. J is TRBJ1-1 and V is TRBV18; no firm D call. The sequenced sample consisted of peripheral blood. CDR3 coding DNA: TGTGCCAGCTCCGCGGCCACATCGGAAGCTTTCTTT. It yields the protein CASSAATSEAFF.